A selection of T cell receptor beta chains follows, all from one sample in a study of CD8+ T cells in alopecia areata. TCRdb keeps only in-frame clones here, not all; method: immunoSEQ multiplex PCR. The sample includes around 190,000 clones, 45% to 65% seen only once; the top ten take 0.69%. The specimen was CD4+ T cells sorted from blood, collected at week 4, from a patient treated with tofacitinib. The source is a human donor with alopecia areata. The CDR3 runs from the conserved cysteine through the conserved F or W.

TRBJ2-5 TRBV5-1 CASSLARETQYF
TRBJ1-4 TRBV15 CATRKTAATNEKLFF
TRBJ1-1 TRBV7-6 CASSYEPGQGSAAFF
TRBJ1-1 TRBV18 CASSRQGYTEAFF
TRBJ1-2 TRBV9 CASSVGRGAQGYTF
TRBJ2-2 TRBV19 CASSTRRFSSNTGELFF
TRBJ2-2 TRBV18 CASTSYTGELFF
TRBJ1-5 TRBV5-1 CASSLEGGINQPQHF
TRBJ2-6 TRBV30 CAWLGTGSLSGANVLTF
TRBJ2-7 TRBV30 CAWRELAYEQYF
TRBJ2-1 TRBV18 CASSPGQGDEQFF
TRBJ1-1 TRBV27 CASSLSAGTPNTEAFF
TRBJ2-5 TRBV29-1 CSVRAGYGETQYF
TRBJ2-7 TRBV5-4 CASSLASESYEQYF
TRBJ1-2 TRBV5-1 CASSLDSNNYGYTF
TRBJ1-1 TRBV5-1 CASGKEDMNTEAFF
TRBJ2-1 TRBV29-1 CSAERGGDEQFF
TRBJ2-5 TRBV7-9 CASSPHAGQVQETQYF
TRBJ2-7 TRBV13 CASTTGRTGREQYF
TRBJ2-2 TRBV11-2 CASSLGWGNTGELFF
TRBJ1-2 TRBV6-1 CASSARGHGYTF
TRBJ2-7 TRBV27 CASSVLAGPYEQYF
TRBJ1-2 TRBV5-4 CAGGDTLSYGYTF
TRBJ2-3 TRBV4-2 CASSQRTGSPDTQYF